This T cell receptor beta chain originates from a study of beta chain features in type 1 diabetes. The authors reverse transcribed all of the isolated RNA, so sequencing captured expressed TCRB transcripts. Sequencing was performed with immunoSEQ multiplex PCR; in TCRdb, only in-frame clones are kept and a portion is missing. The profile shows a few hundred thousand clones, less than 35% of them singletons. The sequencing input was central memory CD4+ T cells from blood. The source is a man aged 25-45 years in good health.

The chain's CDR3 is CASSQSGRPRYGYTF. The CDR3 DNA follows: TGCGCCAGCAGTCAATCGGGAAGACCCCGGTATGGCTACACCTTC. This chain uses TRBV23-1 with TRBJ1-2, with D uncertain. TRBV23-1 is an open reading frame whose function is uncertain. V was cut by 0 bases and J by 5 bases, with 13 bases left in between. The CDR3 length is 15 residues.